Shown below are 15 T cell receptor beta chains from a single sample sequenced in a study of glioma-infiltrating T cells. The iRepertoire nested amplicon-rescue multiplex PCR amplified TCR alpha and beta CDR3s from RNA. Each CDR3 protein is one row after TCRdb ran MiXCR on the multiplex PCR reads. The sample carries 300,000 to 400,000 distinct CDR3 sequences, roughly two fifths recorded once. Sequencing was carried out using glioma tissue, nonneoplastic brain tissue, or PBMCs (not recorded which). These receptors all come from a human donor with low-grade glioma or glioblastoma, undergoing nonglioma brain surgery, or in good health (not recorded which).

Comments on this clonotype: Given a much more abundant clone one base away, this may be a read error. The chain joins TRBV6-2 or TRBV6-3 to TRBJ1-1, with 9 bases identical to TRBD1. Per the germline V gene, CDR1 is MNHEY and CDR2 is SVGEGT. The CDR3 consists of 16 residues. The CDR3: CASSYLGWTGAIESFF. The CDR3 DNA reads TGTGCCAGCAGTTACCTGGGCTGGACAGGGGCGATTGAATCTTTCTTT.

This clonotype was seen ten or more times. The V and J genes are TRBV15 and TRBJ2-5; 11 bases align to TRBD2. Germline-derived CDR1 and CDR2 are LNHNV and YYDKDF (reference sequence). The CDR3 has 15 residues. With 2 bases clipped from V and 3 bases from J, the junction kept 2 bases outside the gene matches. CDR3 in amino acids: CATSRPLAGEETQYF. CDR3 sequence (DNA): TGTGCCACCAGCAGACCACTAGCGGGGGAAGAGACCCAGTACTTC.

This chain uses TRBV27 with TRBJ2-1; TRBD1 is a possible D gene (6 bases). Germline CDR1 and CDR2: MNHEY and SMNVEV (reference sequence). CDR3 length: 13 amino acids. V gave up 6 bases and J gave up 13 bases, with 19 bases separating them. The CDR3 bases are TGTGCCAGCAGCCCCACAGGGACGGAGACCCAGTTCTTC. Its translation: CASSPTGTETQFF.

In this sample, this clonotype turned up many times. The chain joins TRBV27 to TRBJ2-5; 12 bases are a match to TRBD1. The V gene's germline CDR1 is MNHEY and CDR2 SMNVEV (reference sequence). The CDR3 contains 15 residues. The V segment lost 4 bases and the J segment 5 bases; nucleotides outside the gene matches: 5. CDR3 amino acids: CASSSGTGGVETQYF. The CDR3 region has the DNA TGTGCCAGCAGTTCCGGGACAGGGGGCGTGGAGACCCAGTACTTC.

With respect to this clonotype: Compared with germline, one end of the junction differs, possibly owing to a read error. CDR3 sequence reads: CAGSLWGTTGLEAFF. CDR3 in DNA: TGTGCCGGCAGCCTTTGGGGAACGACTGGGCTTGAAGCTTTCTTT. The chain couples TRBV7-2 to TRBJ1-1, with D unclear. The length of the CDR3 is 15 residues. Germline CDR1 SGHTA, CDR2 FQGNSA.

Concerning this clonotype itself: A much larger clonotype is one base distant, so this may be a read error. The CDR3 region has the DNA TGTGCCAGCAGCTTAGCGAGGGGACAGACTGAAGCTTTCTTT. Translating gives CASSLARGQTEAFF. The V and J genes are TRBV7-2 and TRBJ1-1; the match to TRBD1 covers 7 bases. The CDR3 sequence is 14 residues long. V lost 0 bases to trimming and J lost 5 bases; unmatched junction nucleotides: 3. Per germline, CDR1 SGHTA and CDR2 FQGNSA.

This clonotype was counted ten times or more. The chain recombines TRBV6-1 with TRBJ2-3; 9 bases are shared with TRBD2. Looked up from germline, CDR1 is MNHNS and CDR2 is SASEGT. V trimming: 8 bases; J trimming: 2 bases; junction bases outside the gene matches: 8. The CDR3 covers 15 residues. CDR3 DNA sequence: TGTGCCAGCCTAAGATTAGCGGGAGCCACAGATACGCAGTATTTT. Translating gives CASLRLAGATDTQYF.

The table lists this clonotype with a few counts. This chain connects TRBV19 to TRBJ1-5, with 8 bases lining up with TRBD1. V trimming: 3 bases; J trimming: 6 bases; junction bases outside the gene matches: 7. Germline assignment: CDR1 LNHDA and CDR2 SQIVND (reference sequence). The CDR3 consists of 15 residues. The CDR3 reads CASSIVQGALQPQHF. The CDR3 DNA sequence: TGTGCCAGTAGTATCGTTCAGGGGGCCCTTCAGCCCCAGCATTTT.

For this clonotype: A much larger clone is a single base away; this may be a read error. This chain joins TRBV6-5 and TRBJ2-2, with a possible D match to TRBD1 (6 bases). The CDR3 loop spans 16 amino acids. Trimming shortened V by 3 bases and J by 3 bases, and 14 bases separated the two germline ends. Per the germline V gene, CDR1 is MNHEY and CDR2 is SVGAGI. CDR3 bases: TGTGCCAGCAGTTATACGGAACAGGGTGACACCGGGGAGCTGTTTTTT. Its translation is CASSYTEQGDTGELFF.

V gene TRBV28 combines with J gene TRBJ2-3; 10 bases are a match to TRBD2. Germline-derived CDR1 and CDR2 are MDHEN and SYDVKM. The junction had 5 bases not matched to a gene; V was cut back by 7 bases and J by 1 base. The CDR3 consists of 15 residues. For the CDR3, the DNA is TGTGCCAGCATCCTAGCGGGAGCTGGCACAGATACGCAGTATTTT. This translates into CASILAGAGTDTQYF.

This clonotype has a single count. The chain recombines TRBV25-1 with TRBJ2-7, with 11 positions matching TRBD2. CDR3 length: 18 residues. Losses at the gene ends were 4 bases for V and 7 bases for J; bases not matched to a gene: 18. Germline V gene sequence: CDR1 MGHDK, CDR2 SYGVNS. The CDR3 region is CASSARTSGGSSYNEQYF. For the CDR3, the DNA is TGTGCCAGCAGTGCCCGTACTAGCGGGGGTTCCTCCTACAATGAGCAGTACTTC.

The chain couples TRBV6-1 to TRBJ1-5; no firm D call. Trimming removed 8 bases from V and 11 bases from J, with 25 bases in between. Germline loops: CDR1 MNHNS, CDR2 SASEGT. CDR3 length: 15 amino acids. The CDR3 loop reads CASGPTTSTPLSQHF. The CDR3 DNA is TGTGCCAGCGGTCCGACTACCTCGACTCCATTGTCCCAGCATTTT.

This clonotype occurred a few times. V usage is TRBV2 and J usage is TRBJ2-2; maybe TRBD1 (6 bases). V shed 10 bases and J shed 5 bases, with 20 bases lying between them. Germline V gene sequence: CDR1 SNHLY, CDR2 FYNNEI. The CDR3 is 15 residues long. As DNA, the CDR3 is TGTGCCACCAACCTTCAGGGGCTAGGAACCGGGGAGCTGTTTTTT. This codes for CATNLQGLGTGELFF.

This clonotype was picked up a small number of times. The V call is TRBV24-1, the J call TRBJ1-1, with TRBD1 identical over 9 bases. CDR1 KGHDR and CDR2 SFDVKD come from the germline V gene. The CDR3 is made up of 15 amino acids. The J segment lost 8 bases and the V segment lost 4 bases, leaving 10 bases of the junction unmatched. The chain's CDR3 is CATSDQGTGIREAFF. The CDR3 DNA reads TGTGCCACCAGTGACCAAGGGACAGGGATACGGGAAGCTTTCTTT.

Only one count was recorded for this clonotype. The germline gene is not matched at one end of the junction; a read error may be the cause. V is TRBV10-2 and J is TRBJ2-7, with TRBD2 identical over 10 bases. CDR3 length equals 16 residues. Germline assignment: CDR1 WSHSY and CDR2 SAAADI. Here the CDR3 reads CASSLDSGGSAYEQYF. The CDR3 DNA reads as TGTGCCAGCAGTTTAGATAGCGGGGGGTCAGCCTACGAGCAGTACTTC.